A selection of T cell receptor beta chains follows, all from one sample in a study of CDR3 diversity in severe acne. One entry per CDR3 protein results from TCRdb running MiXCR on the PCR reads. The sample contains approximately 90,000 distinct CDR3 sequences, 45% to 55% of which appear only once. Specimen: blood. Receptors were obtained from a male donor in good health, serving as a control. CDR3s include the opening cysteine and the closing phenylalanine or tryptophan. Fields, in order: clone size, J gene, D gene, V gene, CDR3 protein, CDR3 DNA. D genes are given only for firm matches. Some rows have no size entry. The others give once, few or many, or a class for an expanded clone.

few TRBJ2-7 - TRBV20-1 CSAETSTNEQYF TGCAGTGCAGAGACTAGTACCAACGAGCAGTACTTC
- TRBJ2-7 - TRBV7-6 CASSRGLSYEQYF TGTGCCAGCAGCAGGGGACTGTCCTACGAGCAGTACTTC
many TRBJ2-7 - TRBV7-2 CASSLESLQGREQYF TGTGCCAGCAGCTTAGAATCGCTACAGGGCCGCGAGCAGTACTTC
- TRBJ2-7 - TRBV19 CASSIVGASYEQYF TGTGCCAGTAGTATAGTGGGCGCCTCCTACGAGCAGTACTTC
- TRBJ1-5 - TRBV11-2 CASGGFRQGQNQPQHF TGTGCCAGCGGGGGGTTTCGGCAGGGCCAAAATCAGCCCCAGCATTTT
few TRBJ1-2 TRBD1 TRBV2 CASRGTAHNYGYTF TGTGCCAGCAGAGGGACAGCCCACAACTATGGCTACACCTTC
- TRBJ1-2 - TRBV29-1 CSVGTGNYGYTF TGCAGCGTAGGCACGGGAAACTATGGCTACACCTTC
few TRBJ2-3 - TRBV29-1 CSVVRADTQYF TGCAGCGTTGTGAGAGCAGATACGCAGTATTTT
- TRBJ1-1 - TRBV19 CASSMPGGDTEAFF TGTGCCAGCAGTATGCCCGGGGGAGACACTGAAGCTTTCTTT
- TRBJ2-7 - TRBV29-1 CSVAGVTSYEQYF TGCAGCGTTGCTGGGGTAACCTCCTACGAGCAGTACTTC
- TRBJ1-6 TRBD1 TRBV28 CASMWQGARLLHF TGTGCCAGCATGTGGCAGGGGGCGCGGCTCCTCCACTTT
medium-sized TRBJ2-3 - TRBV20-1 CSALQGGFITDTQYF TGCAGTGCCCTTCAGGGGGGATTTATTACAGATACGCAGTATTTT
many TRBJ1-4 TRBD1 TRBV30 CAWTPGGGGDEKLFF TGTGCCTGGACTCCAGGGGGAGGAGGGGATGAAAAACTGTTTTTT
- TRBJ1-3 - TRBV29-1 CSVGNPPGNTIYF TGCAGCGTTGGCAATCCCCCTGGAAACACCATATATTTT
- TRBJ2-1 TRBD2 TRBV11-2 CACSLPPAGGRHAQFF TGTGCCTGCAGCTTACCTCCAGCGGGAGGGCGGCATGCGCAGTTCTTC
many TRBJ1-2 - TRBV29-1 CSVVEGYTF TGCAGCGTTGTAGAGGGCTACACCTTC
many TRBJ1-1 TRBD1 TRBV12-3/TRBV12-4 CASSFGDSDTEAFF TGTGCCAGCAGTTTCGGGGACAGCGACACTGAAGCTTTCTTT
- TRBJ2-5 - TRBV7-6 CASSSQGGTQYF TGTGCCAGCAGCTCGCAGGGGGGGACCCAGTACTTC
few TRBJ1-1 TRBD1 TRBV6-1 CAGQGNTEAFF TGTGCCGGACAGGGAAACACTGAAGCTTTCTTT
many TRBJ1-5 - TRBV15 CATSVGTSNQPQHF TGTGCCACCAGCGTCGGGACAAGCAATCAGCCCCAGCATTTT
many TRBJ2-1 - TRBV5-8 CASSLVSRNEQFF TGTGCCAGCAGCTTGGTATCGCGGAATGAGCAGTTCTTC
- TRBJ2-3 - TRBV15 CATSRVTGLNTQYF TGTGCCACCAGCAGAGTGACGGGTTTGAATACGCAGTATTTT
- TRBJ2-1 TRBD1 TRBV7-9 CASSQTGTVDNEQFF TGTGCCAGCAGCCAAACCGGGACAGTGGACAATGAGCAGTTCTTC
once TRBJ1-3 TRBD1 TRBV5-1 CASSLGTGEGYTIYF TGCGCCAGCAGCTTGGGGACAGGGGAAGGCTACACCATATATTTT
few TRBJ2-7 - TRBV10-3 CANQGEGYEQYF TGTGCCAACCAGGGAGAAGGCTACGAGCAGTACTTC
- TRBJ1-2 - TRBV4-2 CASSQVRMWEYGNYGYAF TGTGCCAGCAGCCAAGTACGTATGTGGGAGTACGGGAACTATGGCTACGCCTTC
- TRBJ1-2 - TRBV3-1 CASSQLSLTGYTF TGTGCCAGCAGCCAACTCAGTCTTACTGGCTACACCTTC
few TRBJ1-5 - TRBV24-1 CASSSGSNQPQHF TGTGCCAGTAGTTCGGGCAGCAATCAGCCCCAGCATTTT
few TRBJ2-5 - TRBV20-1 CSASDETQYF TGCAGTGCTAGTGATGAGACCCAGTACTTC
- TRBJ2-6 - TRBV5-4 CASSLRGPTGANVLTF TGTGCCAGCAGCTTGCGGGGACCCACTGGGGCCAACGTCCTGACTTTC
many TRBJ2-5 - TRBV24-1 CATSDGTFQETQYF TGTGCCACCAGTGACGGGACTTTCCAAGAGACCCAGTACTTC
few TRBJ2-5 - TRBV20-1 CSARDELAQETQYF TGCAGTGCTAGAGATGAATTAGCCCAAGAGACCCAGTACTTC
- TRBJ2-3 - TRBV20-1 CSASGSPYNTDTQYF TGCAGTGCTAGTGGCAGCCCCTACAACACAGATACGCAGTATTTT
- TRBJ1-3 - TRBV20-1 CSASTGTSGNTIYF TGCAGTGCCAGTACCGGGACAAGCGGAAACACCATATATTTT
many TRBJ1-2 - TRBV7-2 CASAPGQTYGYTF TGTGCCAGCGCCCCCGGACAGACCTATGGCTACACCTTC
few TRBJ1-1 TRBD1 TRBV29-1 CSVILTGPMNTEAFF TGCAGCGTCATATTGACAGGGCCTATGAACACTGAAGCTTTCTTT
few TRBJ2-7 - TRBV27 CASSFSGSEQYF TGTGCCAGCAGTTTTTCAGGGAGCGAGCAGTACTTC
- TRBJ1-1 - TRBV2 CASMLTGNTEAFF TGTGCCAGCATGTTAACCGGGAACACTGAAGCTTTCTTT
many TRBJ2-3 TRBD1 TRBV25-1 CASSRSLEDRRTDTQYF TGTGCCAGCAGTCGCTCGCTCGAGGACAGGCGCACAGATACGCAGTATTTT
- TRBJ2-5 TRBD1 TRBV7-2 CASSPGTGPHETQYF TGTGCCAGCAGCCCCGGGACAGGGCCCCACGAGACCCAGTACTTC
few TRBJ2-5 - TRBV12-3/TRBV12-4 CASSLVDGGEETQYF TGTGCCAGCAGTTTAGTAGACGGCGGGGAGGAGACCCAGTACTTC
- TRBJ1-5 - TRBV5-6 CASSLEGNQGNQPQHF TGTGCCAGCAGCTTGGAAGGTAATCAAGGCAATCAGCCCCAGCATTTT
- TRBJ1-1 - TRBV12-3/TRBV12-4 CASSSLQEAEAFF TGTGCCAGCAGTTCCCTACAGGAGGCTGAAGCTTTCTTT
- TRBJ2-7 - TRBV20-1 CSASSRGGHSYEQYF TGCAGTGCCAGCAGCCGCGGGGGCCACTCCTACGAGCAGTACTTC
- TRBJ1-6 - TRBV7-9 CASSSEQRDMSPLHF TGTGCCAGCAGCTCGGAACAGCGAGACATGTCACCCCTCCACTTT
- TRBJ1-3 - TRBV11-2 CASSLESAGNTIYF TGCGCCAGCAGCTTAGAATCTGCTGGAAACACCATATATTTT
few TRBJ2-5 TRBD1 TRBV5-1 CASSLFGTVIQETQYF TGCGCCAGCAGCTTGTTCGGGACAGTTATCCAAGAGACCCAGTACTTC
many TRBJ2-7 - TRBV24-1 CATSARGSARYEQYF TGTGCCACCAGTGCCCGGGGAAGCGCCCGCTACGAGCAGTACTTC
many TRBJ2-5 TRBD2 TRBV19 CASSQTSRLAGETQYF TGTGCCAGTAGTCAAACCTCAAGACTAGCAGGAGAGACCCAGTACTTC
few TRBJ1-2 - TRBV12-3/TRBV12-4 CASTREGDYGYTF TGTGCCAGCACGCGGGAGGGGGATTATGGCTACACCTTC
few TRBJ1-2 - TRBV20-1 CSARDLTQRGYTF TGCAGTGCTAGAGATCTTACACAACGGGGCTACACCTTC
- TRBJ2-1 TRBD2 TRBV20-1 CSAPLAGAGEQFF TGCAGTGCTCCGCTAGCGGGAGCGGGTGAGCAGTTCTTC
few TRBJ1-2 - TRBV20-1 CSARLGDSNYGYTF TGCAGTGCTAGGTTAGGGGACTCTAACTATGGCTACACCTTC